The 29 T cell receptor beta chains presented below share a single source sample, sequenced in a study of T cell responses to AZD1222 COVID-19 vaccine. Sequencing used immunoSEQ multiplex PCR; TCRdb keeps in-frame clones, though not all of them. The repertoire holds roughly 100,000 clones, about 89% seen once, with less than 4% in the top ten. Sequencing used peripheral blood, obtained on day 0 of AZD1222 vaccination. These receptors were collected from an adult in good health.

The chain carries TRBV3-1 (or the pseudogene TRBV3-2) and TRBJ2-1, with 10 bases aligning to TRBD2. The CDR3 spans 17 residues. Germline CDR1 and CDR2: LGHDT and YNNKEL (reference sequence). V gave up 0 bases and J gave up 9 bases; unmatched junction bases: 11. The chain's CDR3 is CASSQDVVGSGGGEQFF. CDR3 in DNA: TGTGCCAGCAGCCAAGATGTTGTGGGCAGCGGGGGGGGTGAGCAGTTCTTC.

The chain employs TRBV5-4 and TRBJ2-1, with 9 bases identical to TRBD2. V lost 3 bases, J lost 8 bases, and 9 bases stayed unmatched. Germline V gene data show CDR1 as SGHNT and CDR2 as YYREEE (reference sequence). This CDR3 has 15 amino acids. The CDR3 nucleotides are TGTGCCAGCAGCTCCAAAAGCGGGGGGCCCCATGAGCAGTTCTTC. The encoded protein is CASSSKSGGPHEQFF.

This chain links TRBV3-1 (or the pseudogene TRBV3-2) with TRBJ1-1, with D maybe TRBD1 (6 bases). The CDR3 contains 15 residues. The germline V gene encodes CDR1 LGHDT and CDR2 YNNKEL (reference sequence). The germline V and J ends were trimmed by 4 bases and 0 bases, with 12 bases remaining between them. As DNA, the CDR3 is TGTGCCAGCAGCCGAGCGGGGGGCATGAACACTGAAGCTTTCTTT. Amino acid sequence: CASSRAGGMNTEAFF.

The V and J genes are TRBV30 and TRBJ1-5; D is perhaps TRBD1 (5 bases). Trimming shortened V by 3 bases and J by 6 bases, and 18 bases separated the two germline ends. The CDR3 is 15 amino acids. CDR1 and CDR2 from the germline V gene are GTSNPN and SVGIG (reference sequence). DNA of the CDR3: TGTGCCTGGAGGAGAAAGTCGGGGGGAGGTCAGCCCCAGCATTTT. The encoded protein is CAWRRKSGGGQPQHF.

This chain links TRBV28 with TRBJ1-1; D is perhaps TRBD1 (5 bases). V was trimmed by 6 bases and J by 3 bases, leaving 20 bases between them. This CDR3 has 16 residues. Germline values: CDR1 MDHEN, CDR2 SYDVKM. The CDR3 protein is CASRGWGTLRDTEAFF. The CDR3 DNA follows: TGTGCCAGCAGGGGCTGGGGGACCTTACGGGACACTGAAGCTTTCTTT.

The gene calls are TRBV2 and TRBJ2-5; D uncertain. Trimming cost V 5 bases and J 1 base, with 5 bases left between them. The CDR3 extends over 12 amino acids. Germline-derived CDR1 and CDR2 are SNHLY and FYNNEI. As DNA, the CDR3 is TGTGCCAGCAGTCTTCTCCAAGAGACCCAGTACTTC. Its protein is CASSLLQETQYF.

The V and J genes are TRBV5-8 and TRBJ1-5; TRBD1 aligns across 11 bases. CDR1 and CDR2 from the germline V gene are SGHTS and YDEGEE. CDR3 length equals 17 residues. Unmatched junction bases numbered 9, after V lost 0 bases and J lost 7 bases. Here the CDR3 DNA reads TGTGCCAGCAGCTTGGGCCTGGACAGGGGGCGCGTGCAGCCCCAGCATTTT. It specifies CASSLGLDRGRVQPQHF.

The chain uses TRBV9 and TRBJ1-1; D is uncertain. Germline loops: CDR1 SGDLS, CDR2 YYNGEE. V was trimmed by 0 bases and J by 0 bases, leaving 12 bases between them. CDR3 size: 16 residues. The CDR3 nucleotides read TGTGCCAGCAGCGTAGAACCCCTCAGGATGAACACTGAAGCTTTCTTT. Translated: CASSVEPLRMNTEAFF.

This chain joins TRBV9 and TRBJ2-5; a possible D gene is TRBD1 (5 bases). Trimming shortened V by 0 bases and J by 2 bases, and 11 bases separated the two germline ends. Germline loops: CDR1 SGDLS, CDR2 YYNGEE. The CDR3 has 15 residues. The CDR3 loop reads CASSVGQGSQETQYF. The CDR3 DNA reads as TGTGCCAGCAGCGTAGGGCAGGGATCTCAAGAGACCCAGTACTTC.

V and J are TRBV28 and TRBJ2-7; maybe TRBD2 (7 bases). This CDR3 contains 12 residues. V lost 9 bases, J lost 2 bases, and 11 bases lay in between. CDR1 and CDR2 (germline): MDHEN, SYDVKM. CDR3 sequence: CASLGGPYEQYF. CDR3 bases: TGTGCCAGTTTGGGGGGGCCCTACGAGCAGTACTTC.

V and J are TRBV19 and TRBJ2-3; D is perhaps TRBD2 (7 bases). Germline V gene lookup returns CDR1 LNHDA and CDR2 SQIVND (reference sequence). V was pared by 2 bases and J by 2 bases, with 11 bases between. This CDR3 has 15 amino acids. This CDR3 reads CASSIRGDNTDTQYF. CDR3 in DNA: TGTGCCAGTAGTATACGGGGGGACAACACAGATACGCAGTATTTT.

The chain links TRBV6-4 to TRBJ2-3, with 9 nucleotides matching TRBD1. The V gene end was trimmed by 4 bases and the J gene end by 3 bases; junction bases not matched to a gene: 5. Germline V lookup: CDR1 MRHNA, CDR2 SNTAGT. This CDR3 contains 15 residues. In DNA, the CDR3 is TGTGCCAGCAGTGTGGGCGGACAGGGGACAGATACGCAGTATTTT. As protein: CASSVGGQGTDTQYF.

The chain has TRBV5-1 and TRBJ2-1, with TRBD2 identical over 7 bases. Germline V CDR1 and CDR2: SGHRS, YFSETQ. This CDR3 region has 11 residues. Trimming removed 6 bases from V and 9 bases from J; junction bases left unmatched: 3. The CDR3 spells CASNTGGEQFF. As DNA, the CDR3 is TGCGCCAGCAACACGGGAGGTGAGCAGTTCTTC.

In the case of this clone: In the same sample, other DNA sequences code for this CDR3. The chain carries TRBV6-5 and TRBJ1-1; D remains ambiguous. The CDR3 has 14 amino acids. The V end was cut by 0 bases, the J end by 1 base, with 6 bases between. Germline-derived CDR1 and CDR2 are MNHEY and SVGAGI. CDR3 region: CASSYSWGNTEAFF. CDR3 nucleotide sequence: TGTGCCAGCAGTTACTCATGGGGGAACACTGAAGCTTTCTTT.

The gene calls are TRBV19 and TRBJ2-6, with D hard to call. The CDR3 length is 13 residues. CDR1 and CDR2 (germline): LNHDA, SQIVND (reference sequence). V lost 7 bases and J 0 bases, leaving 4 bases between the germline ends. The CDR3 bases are TGTGCCAGTAAAGGCTCTGGGGCCAACGTCCTGACTTTC. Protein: CASKGSGANVLTF.

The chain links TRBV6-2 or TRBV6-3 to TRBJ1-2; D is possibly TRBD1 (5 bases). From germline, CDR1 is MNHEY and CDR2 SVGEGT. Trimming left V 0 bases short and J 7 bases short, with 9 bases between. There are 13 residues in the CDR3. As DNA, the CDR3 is TGTGCCAGCAGTTACTCCGGGGGTCCTGGCTACACCTTC. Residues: CASSYSGGPGYTF.

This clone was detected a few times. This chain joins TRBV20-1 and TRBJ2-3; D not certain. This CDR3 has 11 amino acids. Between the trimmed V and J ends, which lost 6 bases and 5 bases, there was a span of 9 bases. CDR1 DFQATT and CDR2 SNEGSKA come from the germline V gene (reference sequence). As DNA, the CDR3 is TGCAGTGCCTACTGGGGAGATACGCAGTATTTT. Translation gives CSAYWGDTQYF.

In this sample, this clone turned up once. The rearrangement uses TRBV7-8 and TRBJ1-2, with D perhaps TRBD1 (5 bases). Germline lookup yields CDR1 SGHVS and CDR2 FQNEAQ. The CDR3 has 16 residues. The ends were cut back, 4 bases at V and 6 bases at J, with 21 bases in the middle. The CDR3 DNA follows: TGTGCCAGCAGCTCCTACAGGTTCGGGGCTAGGGATGGCTACACCTTC. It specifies CASSSYRFGARDGYTF. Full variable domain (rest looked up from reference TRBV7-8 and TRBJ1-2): GAGVSQSPRYKVAKRGQDVALRCDPISGHVSLFWYQQALGQGPEFLTYFQNEAQLDKSGLPSDRFFAERPEGSVSTLKIQRTQQEDSAVYLCASSSYRFGARDGYTFGSGTRLTVV.

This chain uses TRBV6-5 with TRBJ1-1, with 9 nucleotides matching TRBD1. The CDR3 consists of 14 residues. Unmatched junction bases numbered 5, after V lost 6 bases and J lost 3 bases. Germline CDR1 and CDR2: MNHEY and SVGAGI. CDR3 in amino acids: CASSRQGGYTEAFF. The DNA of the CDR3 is TGTGCCAGCAGCCGACAGGGGGGTTACACTGAAGCTTTCTTT.

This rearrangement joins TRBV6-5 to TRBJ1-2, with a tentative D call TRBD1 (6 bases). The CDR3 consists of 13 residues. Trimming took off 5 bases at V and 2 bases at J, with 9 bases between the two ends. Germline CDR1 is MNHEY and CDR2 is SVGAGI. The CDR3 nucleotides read TGTGCCAGCAGTCCTGGACAGAACTATGGCTACACCTTC. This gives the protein CASSPGQNYGYTF.

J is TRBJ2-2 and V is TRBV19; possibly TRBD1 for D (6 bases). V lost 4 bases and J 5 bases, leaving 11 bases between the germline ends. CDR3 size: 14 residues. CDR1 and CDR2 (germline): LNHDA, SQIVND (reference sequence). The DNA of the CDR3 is TGTGCCAGTAGTAACAGGGTATCAACCGGGGAGCTGTTTTTT. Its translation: CASSNRVSTGELFF.

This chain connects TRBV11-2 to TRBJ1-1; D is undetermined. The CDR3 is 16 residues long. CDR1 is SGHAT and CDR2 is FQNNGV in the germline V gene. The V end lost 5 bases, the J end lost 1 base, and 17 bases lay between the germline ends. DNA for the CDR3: TGTGCCAGCAGCCCTGGATTCCGGACGGAGAACACTGAAGCTTTCTTT. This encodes CASSPGFRTENTEAFF.

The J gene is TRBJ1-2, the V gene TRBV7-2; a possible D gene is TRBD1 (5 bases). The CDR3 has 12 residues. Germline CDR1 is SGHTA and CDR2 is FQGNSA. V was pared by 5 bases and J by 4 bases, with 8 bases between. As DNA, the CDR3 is TGTGCCAGCAGCCATGACAGCTATGGCTACACCTTC. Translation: CASSHDSYGYTF. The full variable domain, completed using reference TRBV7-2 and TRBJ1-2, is GAGVSQSPSNKVTEKGKDVELRCDPISGHTALYWYRQSLGQGLEFLIYFQGNSAPDKSGLPSDRFSAERTGGSVSTLTIQRTQQEDSAVYLCASSHDSYGYTFGSGTRLTVV.

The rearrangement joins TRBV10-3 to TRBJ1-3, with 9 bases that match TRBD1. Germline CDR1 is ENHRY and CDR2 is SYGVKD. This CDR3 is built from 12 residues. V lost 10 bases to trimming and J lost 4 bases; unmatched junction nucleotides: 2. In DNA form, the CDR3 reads TGTGCCAACAGGGGGCCAGGAAACACCATATATTTT. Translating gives CANRGPGNTIYF.

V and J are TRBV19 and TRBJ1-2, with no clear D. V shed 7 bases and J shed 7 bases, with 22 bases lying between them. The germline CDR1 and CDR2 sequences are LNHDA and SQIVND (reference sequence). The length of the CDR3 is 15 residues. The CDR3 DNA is TGTGCCAGTATCCAAGGCGGCACCGGGTCGACTGGCTACACCTTC. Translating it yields CASIQGGTGSTGYTF.

Here the CDR3 DNA reads TGTGCCAGCAGTTTAGAAGGGACCAATTCCTACTTC. It encodes CASSLEGTNSYF. The V and J genes are TRBV27 and TRBJ2-7; TRBD1 or TRBD2 may be the D gene (5 bases each). Trimming pared 2 bases from V and 13 bases from J, leaving 15 bases between. CDR1 is MNHEY, CDR2 SMNVEV, per germline (reference sequence). CDR3 size: 12 residues.

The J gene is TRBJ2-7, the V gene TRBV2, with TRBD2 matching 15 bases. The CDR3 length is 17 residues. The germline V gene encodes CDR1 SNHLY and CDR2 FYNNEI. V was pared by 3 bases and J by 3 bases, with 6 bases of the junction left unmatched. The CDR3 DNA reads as TGTGCCAGCAGTGAGGGACTAGCGGGGGGCTTGAACTACGAGCAGTACTTC. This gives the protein CASSEGLAGGLNYEQYF. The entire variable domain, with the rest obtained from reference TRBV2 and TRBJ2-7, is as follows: EPEVTQTPSHQVTQMGQEVILRCVPISNHLYFYWYRQILGQKVEFLVSFYNNEISEKSEIFDDQFSVERPDGSNFTLKIRSTKLEDSAMYFCASSEGLAGGLNYEQYFGPGTRLTVT.

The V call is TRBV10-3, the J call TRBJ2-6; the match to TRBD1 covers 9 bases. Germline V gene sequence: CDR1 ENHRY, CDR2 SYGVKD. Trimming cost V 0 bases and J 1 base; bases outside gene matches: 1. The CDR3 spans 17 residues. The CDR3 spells CAISESGTGSGANVLTF. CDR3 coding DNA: TGTGCCATCAGTGAGTCGGGGACAGGGTCTGGGGCCAACGTCCTGACTTTC.

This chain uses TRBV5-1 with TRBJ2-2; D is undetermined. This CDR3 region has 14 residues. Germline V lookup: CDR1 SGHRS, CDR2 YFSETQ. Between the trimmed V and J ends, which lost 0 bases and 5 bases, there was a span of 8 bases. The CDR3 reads CASSLVLGTGELFF. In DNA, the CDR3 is TGCGCCAGCAGCTTGGTCTTGGGGACCGGGGAGCTGTTTTTT.